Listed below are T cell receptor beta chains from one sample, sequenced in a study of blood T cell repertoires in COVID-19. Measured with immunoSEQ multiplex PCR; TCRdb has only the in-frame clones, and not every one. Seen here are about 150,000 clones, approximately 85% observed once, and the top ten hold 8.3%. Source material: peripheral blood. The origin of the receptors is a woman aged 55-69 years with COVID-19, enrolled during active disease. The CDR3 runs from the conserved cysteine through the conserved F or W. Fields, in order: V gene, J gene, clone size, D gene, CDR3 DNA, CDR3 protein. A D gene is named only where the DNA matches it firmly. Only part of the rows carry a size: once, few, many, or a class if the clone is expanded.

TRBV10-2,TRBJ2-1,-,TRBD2,TGCGCCAGCGAACCCCGTCCAAGCGGGAACAATGAGCAGTTCTTC,CASEPRPSGNNEQFF
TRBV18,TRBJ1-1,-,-,TGTGCCAGCTCACCACCTATTCGAAATACATCGAACACTGAAGCTTTCTTT,CASSPPIRNTSNTEAFF
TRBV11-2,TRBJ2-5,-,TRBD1,TGTGCCAGCAGCTTGGGACAGGGTCCCGAGACCCAGTACTTC,CASSLGQGPETQYF
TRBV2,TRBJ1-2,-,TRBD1,TGTGCCAGCAGTGGGACAGGGGATGGCTACACCTTC,CASSGTGDGYTF
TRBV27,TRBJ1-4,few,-,TGTGCCAGCAGTCCATGGACAGCAACTAATGAAAAACTGTTTTTT,CASSPWTATNEKLFF
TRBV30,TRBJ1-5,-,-,TGTGCCTGGAGTGGAGGAAGCAATCAGCCCCAGCATTTT,CAWSGGSNQPQHF
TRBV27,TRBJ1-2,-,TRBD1,TGTGCCAGCAGTTTAACGGCGTCCCGGGACAGGTCGTGGGGCTATGGCTACACCTTC,CASSLTASRDRSWGYGYTF
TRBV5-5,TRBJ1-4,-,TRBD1,TGTGCCAGCAGACCCTACCTTGGGGACAGGGAGGAAAAACTGTTTTTT,CASRPYLGDREEKLFF
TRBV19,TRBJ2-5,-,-,TGTGCCAGTAGTATAGTGAGGGGGTCGGAGACCCAGTACTTC,CASSIVRGSETQYF
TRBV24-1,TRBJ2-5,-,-,TGTGCCACCAGTGCGTCGACAAGCAATGGGGAGACCCAGTACTTC,CATSASTSNGETQYF
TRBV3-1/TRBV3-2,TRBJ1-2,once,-,TGTGCCAGCAGCCTCCAACAAGGGAGCGGCTACACCTTC,CASSLQQGSGYTF
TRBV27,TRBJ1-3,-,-,TGTGCCAGCAGTCCGCGGACAGCTGGAAACACCATATATTTT,CASSPRTAGNTIYF
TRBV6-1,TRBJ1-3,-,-,TGTGCCAGCAGTGACGGGGACACCATATATTTT,CASSDGDTIYF
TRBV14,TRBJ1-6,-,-,TGTGCCAGCAGCGACTTCTTTAATTCACCCCTCCACTTT,CASSDFFNSPLHF
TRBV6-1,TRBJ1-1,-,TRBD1,TGTGCCAGCAGTGAAAGTCAGGGGGGAACTGAAGCTTTCTTT,CASSESQGGTEAFF
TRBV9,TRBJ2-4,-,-,TGTGCCAGCAGCGCCGAGGCTGGAAAAAACATTCAGTACTTC,CASSAEAGKNIQYF
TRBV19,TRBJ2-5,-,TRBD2,TGTGCCAGTAGTACTAGCGGGGGGTTTGAGACCCAGTACTTC,CASSTSGGFETQYF
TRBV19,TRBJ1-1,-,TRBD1,TGTGCCAGTGATAACAGGGGGCGGAACACTGAAGCTTTCTTT,CASDNRGRNTEAFF
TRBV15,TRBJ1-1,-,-,TGTGCCACCAGCAGCGGGGATTACACTGAAGCTTTCTTT,CATSSGDYTEAFF
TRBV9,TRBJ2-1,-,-,TGTGCCAGCAGCGCTCGGACTTTCGCCTCGAATGAGCAGTTCTTC,CASSARTFASNEQFF
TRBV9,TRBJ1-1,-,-,TGTGCCAGCAGCGTCTATCAGGGGAACACTGAAGCTTTCTTT,CASSVYQGNTEAFF
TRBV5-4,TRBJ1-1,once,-,TGTGCCAGCAGCTTGGCCCATAACAGGTTGAACACTGAAGCTTTCTTT,CASSLAHNRLNTEAFF
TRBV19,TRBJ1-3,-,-,TGTGCCAGTAGTATAGACTTCAGACAGCGAAACTCTGGAAACACCATATATTTT,CASSIDFRQRNSGNTIYF
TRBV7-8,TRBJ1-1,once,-,TGTGCCAGCAGCTTAGGGGGGGATGAAGCTTTCTTT,CASSLGGDEAFF
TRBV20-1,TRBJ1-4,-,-,TGCAGTGCTTCAGGGGACAAACTGTTTTTT,CSASGDKLFF
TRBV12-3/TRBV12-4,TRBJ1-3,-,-,TGTGCCAGCAGTCCGTCAGATGGAAACACCATATATTTT,CASSPSDGNTIYF
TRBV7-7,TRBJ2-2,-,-,TGTGCTAGCAGCTTCGGCAGGGTGGGCCACCCCGGGGAGCTGTTTTTT,CASSFGRVGHPGELFF
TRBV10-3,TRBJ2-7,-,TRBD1,TGTGCCGTCACCCCCGACAGGGATTTCAACGAGCAGTACTTC,CAVTPDRDFNEQYF
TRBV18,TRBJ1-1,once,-,TGTGCCAGCTCACCAGGGACACCCGAGGAAGCTTTCTTT,CASSPGTPEEAFF
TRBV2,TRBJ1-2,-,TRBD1,TGTGCCAGCAGTCACCAGGACAGGATTGTCTATGGCTACACCTTC,CASSHQDRIVYGYTF
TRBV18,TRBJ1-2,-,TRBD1,TGTGCCAGCTCACCGGACAGGGTTAACTATGGCTACACCTTC,CASSPDRVNYGYTF
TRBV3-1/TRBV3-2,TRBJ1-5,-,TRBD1,TGTGCCAGCAGCCTTTATACCGGGACAGGCAATCAGCCCCAGCATTTT,CASSLYTGTGNQPQHF
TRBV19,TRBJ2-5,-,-,TGTGCCAGTAGTATAGATCGTACGGTTCGGGAGACCCAGTACTTC,CASSIDRTVRETQYF
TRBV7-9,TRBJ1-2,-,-,TGTGCCAGCAGCCGACAGACCAACTATGGCTACACCTTC,CASSRQTNYGYTF
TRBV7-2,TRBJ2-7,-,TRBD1,TGTGCCAGCAGCTCATTACCGGGACAGGGGTACTCCTACGAGCAGTACTTC,CASSSLPGQGYSYEQYF
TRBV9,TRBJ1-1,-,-,TGTGCCAGCAGCTCCGAGGCGTCCATGAACACTGAAGCTTTCTTT,CASSSEASMNTEAFF
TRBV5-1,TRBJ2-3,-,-,TGCGCCAGCAGAGTACAAACAGGCACAGATACGCAGTATTTT,CASRVQTGTDTQYF
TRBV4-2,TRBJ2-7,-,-,TGTGCCAGCAGCCCTCGGCGGGACGCCCCCTACGAGCAGTACTTC,CASSPRRDAPYEQYF
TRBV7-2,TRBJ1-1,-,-,TGTGCCAGCAGCTCCGGGGGGGGGCTGGTGGCTTTCTTT,CASSSGGGLVAFF
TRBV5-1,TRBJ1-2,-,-,TGCGCCAGCAGCCCGGAGGGGACTAACTATGGCTACACCTTC,CASSPEGTNYGYTF
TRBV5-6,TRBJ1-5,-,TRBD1,TGTGCCAGCAGCTTAGGGACAGGGCGGGGGGATCAGCCCCAGCATTTT,CASSLGTGRGDQPQHF
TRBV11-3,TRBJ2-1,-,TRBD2,TGTGCCAGCAGCAAAAGACTAGCGGGAGGGAGTCTGAATGAGCAGTTCTTC,CASSKRLAGGSLNEQFF
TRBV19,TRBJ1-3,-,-,TGTGCCAGTAGTGGAGAGCTTTCCTCTGGAAACACCATATATTTT,CASSGELSSGNTIYF
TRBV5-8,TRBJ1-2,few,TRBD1,TGTGCCAGCAGGTTGGGACAGGGGAACTATGGCTACACCTTC,CASRLGQGNYGYTF